Shown below are 11 T cell receptor beta chains from a single sample sequenced in a study of T cells in Graves' hyperthyroidism and ophthalmopathy. RNA transcripts served as the template for amplifying TCR beta CDR3 regions. With the HTBI primer set, the TCR CDR3 went through a first round of RT-PCR. TCRdb ran MiXCR on the multiplex PCR reads and lists one entry per CDR3 protein. Altogether 360,000 or so distinct CDR3 sequences are present, approximately 20% being singletons, with the ten largest covering 3% to 4.5%. The material sequenced was blood. All receptors come from a woman under 30 with Graves' hyperthyroidism.

There are many counts of this clonotype. The rearrangement uses TRBV6-1 and TRBJ1-2; TRBD1 matches at 9 bases. Germline V gene lookup returns CDR1 MNHNS and CDR2 SASEGT. This CDR3 has 16 amino acids. V lost 6 bases and J lost 2; bases outside the gene matches: 10. In nucleotides, the CDR3 is TGTGCCAGCAGCCCGGGACAGGGCTCTCTAAACTATGGCTACACCTTC. It encodes CASSPGQGSLNYGYTF.

This clonotype showed up many times. V is TRBV11-3 and J is TRBJ2-7; the D is unclear. Germline V gene data show CDR1 as SGHNT and CDR2 as YENEEA. This CDR3 contains 12 residues. Trimming took 1 base from V and 5 from J, leaving 6 bases between them. CDR3 nucleotide sequence: TGTGCCAGCAGCTTAGTTCCAGACGAGCAGTACTTC. The encoded protein is CASSLVPDEQYF.

This sequence joins TRBV12-3 or TRBV12-4 and TRBJ2-7; D might be TRBD1 or TRBD2, each matching 6 bases. The germline V and J ends were trimmed by 3 bases and 3 bases, with 12 bases remaining between them. CDR3 length: 14 amino acids. The CDR3 protein is CASSFGGAVYEQYF. Here the CDR3 DNA reads TGTGCCAGCAGTTTCGGGGGCGCTGTCTACGAGCAGTACTTC.

This clonotype was counted ten times or more. The chain is built from TRBV18 and TRBJ2-5, with 7 bases identical to TRBD2. The J segment lost 5 bases and the V segment lost 4 bases, leaving 7 bases of the junction unmatched. CDR1 is KGHSH and CDR2 is LQKENI in the germline V gene. The CDR3 runs to 14 residues. The CDR3 DNA reads TGTGCCAGCTCACGGGAGGGATTTCGGGAGACCCAGTACTTC. It yields the protein CASSREGFRETQYF.

Only a few counts were recorded for this clonotype. The chain uses TRBV19 and TRBJ2-7, with 8 nucleotides matching TRBD1. Per the germline V gene, CDR1 is LNHDA and CDR2 is SQIVND (reference sequence). With V trimmed by 2 bases and J by 3 bases, 6 bases remained unmatched. This CDR3 is 15 amino acids long. The DNA for the CDR3 is TGTGCCAGTAGTATACTACAGGGGGGAAACTACGAGCAGTACTTC. This translates into CASSILQGGNYEQYF. Variable domain in full (rest from reference TRBV19 and TRBJ2-7): DGGITQSPKYLFRKEGQNVTLSCEQNLNHDAMYWYRQDPGQGLRLIYYSQIVNDFQKGDIAEGYSVSREKKESFPLTVTSAQKNPTAFYLCASSILQGGNYEQYFGPGTRLTVT.

The chain employs TRBV12-3 or TRBV12-4 and TRBJ1-2; TRBD1 might be the D (5 bases). Trimming took off 1 base at V and 8 bases at J, with 11 bases between the two ends. CDR3 length equals 13 residues. The CDR3 is CASSLVRDLGYTF. CDR3 in DNA: TGTGCCAGCAGTTTAGTAAGGGACTTGGGCTACACCTTC.

This clonotype was seen ten or more times. J is TRBJ1-2 and V is TRBV6-5; D gene ambiguous. Germline V gene data show CDR1 as MNHEY and CDR2 as SVGAGI. Trimming took 2 bases from V and 4 from J, leaving 8 bases between them. The CDR3 sequence is 13 residues long. The CDR3 protein is CASSYGRRYGYTF. The CDR3 DNA is TGTGCCAGCAGTTACGGACGGCGCTATGGCTACACCTTC.

This clonotype was counted many times. The V and J genes are TRBV5-1 and TRBJ1-3; no definite D call. V lost 0 bases and J 0 bases, leaving 7 bases between the germline ends. Germline V gene sequence: CDR1 SGHRS, CDR2 YFSETQ. The CDR3 extends over 15 amino acids. The CDR3 coding sequence is TGCGCCAGCAGCTTGGCCGGAAACTCTGGAAACACCATATATTTT. Translated, it gives CASSLAGNSGNTIYF.

This rearrangement joins TRBV12-3 or TRBV12-4 to TRBJ2-7; TRBD2 matches at 12 bases. The CDR3 sequence is 16 residues long. After removal of 5 bases from V and 3 bases from J, the junction contained 8 bases not matched to a gene. The CDR3 is CASSLRLAGENYEQYF. The DNA for the CDR3 is TGTGCCAGCAGTCTACGACTAGCGGGAGAGAACTACGAGCAGTACTTC.

This clonotype has ten or more counts. The CDR3 region has the DNA TGTGCCAGCAGTTCGACCAAGAGGGAGACCCAGTACTTC. It specifies CASSSTKRETQYF. The chain couples TRBV6-5 to TRBJ2-5; no clear D. Germline-derived CDR1 and CDR2 are MNHEY and SVGAGI. V was pared by 4 bases and J by 5 bases, with 11 bases between. This CDR3 contains 13 residues.

This clonotype was observed at least ten times. The chain uses TRBV28 and TRBJ1-3; D not resolved. The CDR3 length is 14 residues. Trimming left V 7 bases short and J 0 bases short, with 10 bases between. Germline values: CDR1 MDHEN, CDR2 SYDVKM. This CDR3 reads CASTLHYSGNTIYF. The DNA for the CDR3 is TGTGCCAGCACCCTCCACTACTCTGGAAACACCATATATTTT. Using reference TRBV28 and TRBJ1-3 for the parts outside the CDR3, the full variable domain is DVKVTQSSRYLVKRTGEKVFLECVQDMDHENMFWYRQDPGLGLRLIYFSYDVKMKEKGDIPEGYSVSREKKERFSLILESASTNQTSMYLCASTLHYSGNTIYFGEGSWLTVV.